The clone carrying this T cell receptor (beta chain) was recorded at least ten times. This CDR3 is also generated by other DNA sequences in the sample. With 1 base removed from V and 7 bases from J, the gap between germline ends came to 10 bases. The CDR3 has 13 residues. From germline, CDR1 is SGHTA and CDR2 FQGTGA. TCRdb reprocessed the PCR reads via MiXCR. Of 35,000 to 45,000 clones in the sample, 12% were seen once. Thyroid surgery was performed in patients who had received no treatment beforehand. The data stem from a study of metastatic and nonmetastatic thyroid tumors. The gene calls are TRBV7-3 and TRBJ2-5; no firm D call. The TCR originated in a male donor with papillary thyroid cancer or a benign thyroid nodule (not recorded which). Some clones in this sample may be carry-over from other donors' samples. The sequenced sample was blood. The CDR3 here is CASSLNTLGTQYF. In DNA form, the CDR3 reads TGTGCCAGCAGCTTAAACACCCTAGGGACCCAGTACTTC.